This paragraph covers one T cell receptor (beta chain) sequence. The CDR3 is made up of 15 amino acids. Trimming took 1 base from V and 1 from J, leaving 9 bases between them. Germline V gives CDR1 MGHRA, CDR2 YSYEKL. Measured with immunoSEQ multiplex PCR; TCRdb has only the in-frame clones, and not every one. The sample consists of some 19,000 clones, 80% to 90% of them appearing once. This sample's treatment: randomized to nivolumab then ipilimumab (arm A) or the reverse (arm B). No patient had prior DNA-damaging chemotherapy. This entry belongs to a study of sequential checkpoint blockade in melanoma.

This clonotype was obtained from a human donor with melanoma. Sequencing was performed on CD8+ T cells sorted from blood (inferred from file names), taken from a patient given nivolumab and ipilimumab in sequence. This rearrangement joins TRBV4-1 to TRBJ2-3; perhaps TRBD1 as D (6 bases). This CDR3 is CASSQVTGRTDTQYF. CDR3 nucleotide sequence: TGCGCCAGCAGCCAAGTCACAGGGCGCACAGATACGCAGTATTTT.